Below, 32 T cell receptor beta chains from the same sample are listed, as sequenced in a study of T cell changes during pregnancy in multiple sclerosis. The method was immunoSEQ multiplex PCR; TCRdb's version includes in-frame clones alone and lacks a portion of them. The sample records approximately 60,000 clones, over 80% being singletons. Specimen: peripheral blood, collected in the second trimester of pregnancy. These receptors originate from a female donor in good health, enrolled as a control in a pregnancy study.

The J gene is TRBJ2-7, the V gene TRBV7-2, with 7 bases matching TRBD2. Losses at the gene ends were 7 bases for V and 6 bases for J; bases not matched to a gene: 12. The CDR3 totals 14 residues. Germline assignment: CDR1 SGHTA and CDR2 FQGNSA. In DNA, the CDR3 is TGTGCCAGCACCTACGGGGACCGGGGGGTCGAGCAGTACTTC. It codes for CASTYGDRGVEQYF.

The CDR3 DNA sequence: TGTGCCTCTTACCGGGACAGGGTTCAGCCCCAGCATTTT. Translating it yields CASYRDRVQPQHF. The chain recombines TRBV28 with TRBJ1-5; 9 nucleotides line up with TRBD1. Germline CDR1 is MDHEN and CDR2 is SYDVKM. The V and J ends lost 11 bases and 6 bases, in that order; junction bases with no gene match: 8. The CDR3 is 13 amino acids.

The genes are TRBV18 and TRBJ2-3, with D perhaps matching TRBD1 (8 bases). Trimming shortened V by 6 bases and J by 6 bases, and 28 bases separated the two germline ends. Germline V gene data show CDR1 as KGHSH and CDR2 as LQKENI. CDR3 length equals 18 residues. Here the CDR3 reads CASSFQGASGPMGDTQYF. DNA for the CDR3: TGTGCCAGCTCCTTTCAGGGGGCTAGCGGCCCAATGGGGGATACGCAGTATTTT.

The chain combines TRBV19 with TRBJ2-1; a possible D gene is TRBD1 (5 bases). V lost 4 bases to trimming and J lost 7 bases, with 8 bases between them. CDR1 LNHDA and CDR2 SQIVND come from the germline V gene (reference sequence). The CDR3 length is 12 residues. The CDR3 reads CASSRQFNEQFF. The CDR3 region has the DNA TGTGCCAGTAGTAGACAGTTTAATGAGCAGTTCTTC.

The gene calls are TRBV9 and TRBJ2-1; 11 bases map to TRBD2. V gave up 0 bases and J gave up 6 bases; unmatched junction bases: 5. The germline CDR1 and CDR2 sequences are SGDLS and YYNGEE. CDR3 size: 16 residues. For the CDR3, the DNA is TGTGCCAGCAGCGTAGACTCTAGCGGGGGGACCAATGAGCAGTTCTTC. This encodes CASSVDSSGGTNEQFF.

V gene TRBV4-2 combines with J gene TRBJ2-5; 9 bases fit TRBD1. Trimming at V came to 3 bases and at J to 5 bases, leaving 7 bases not matched to a gene. There are 15 residues in the CDR3. Per the germline V gene, CDR1 is LGHNA and CDR2 is YNFKEQ. CDR3 nucleotide sequence: TGTGCCAGCAGCCAGATACGACAGGGGGGGGAGACCCAGTACTTC. Translation: CASSQIRQGGETQYF.

The rearrangement uses TRBV9 and TRBJ2-5, with 7 positions matching TRBD1. The germline V gene has CDR1 SGDLS and CDR2 YYNGEE. Trimming cost V 3 bases and J 2 bases; bases outside gene matches: 4. The CDR3 is 14 amino acids. CDR3 sequence reads: CASSGGTAQETQYF. The CDR3 nucleotides are TGTGCCAGCAGCGGAGGGACAGCGCAAGAGACCCAGTACTTC.

The V call is TRBV5-5, the J call TRBJ1-2; 9 nucleotides match TRBD1. CDR1 and CDR2 (germline): SGHKS, YYEKEE (reference sequence). The CDR3 runs 16 residues. V shed 0 bases, J shed 3 bases, and the junction held 6 bases outside the gene matches. This CDR3 reads CASSLDRGRNHYGYTF. CDR3 DNA: TGTGCCAGCAGCTTGGACAGGGGGCGAAATCACTATGGCTACACCTTC.

This chain uses TRBV5-1 with TRBJ1-1, with 7 bases lining up with TRBD1. The CDR3 contains 15 residues. The J segment lost 8 bases and the V segment lost 0 bases, leaving 10 bases of the junction unmatched. CDR1 and CDR2 from the germline V gene are SGHRS and YFSETQ. CDR3 protein: CASSLVGRGKTEAFF. CDR3 DNA sequence: TGCGCCAGCAGCTTGGTGGGCAGGGGGAAGACCGAAGCTTTCTTT.

This chain uses TRBV12-5 with TRBJ2-3; D is unclear. There are 13 residues in the CDR3. In germline, CDR1 is LGHNT, CDR2 FRNRAP. V was clipped by 3 bases and J by 5 bases, with 9 bases between them. CDR3 sequence: CASGFNYLDTQYF. DNA for the CDR3: TGTGCTAGTGGTTTTAACTACTTAGATACGCAGTATTTT.

The CDR3 loop is CASSTEYYGYTF. The CDR3 DNA reads TGTGCCAGCAGTACGGAGTATTATGGCTACACCTTC. The chain links TRBV6-6 to TRBJ1-2; D is unclear. Trimming took 5 bases from V and 5 from J, leaving 9 bases between them. The CDR3 extends over 12 amino acids. Germline V gives CDR1 MNHNY, CDR2 SVGAGI (reference sequence).

This rearrangement joins TRBV4-3 to TRBJ1-4; 7 bases are shared with TRBD1. Germline V CDR1 and CDR2: LGHNA, YSLEER. This CDR3 comprises 15 residues. V gave up 4 bases and J gave up 1 base; unmatched junction bases: 3. The DNA of the CDR3 is TGCGCCAGCAGCCTCCACAGGGGAACTAATGAAAAACTGTTTTTT. Residues: CASSLHRGTNEKLFF.

CDR3 coding DNA: TGTGCCAGCAGTCCTACAGTGGTTGTACAAGAGACCCAGTACTTC. This gives the protein CASSPTVVVQETQYF. This chain joins TRBV27 and TRBJ2-5; D gene ambiguous. Germline CDR1 and CDR2: MNHEY and SMNVEV (reference sequence). The CDR3 sequence is 15 residues long. V gave up 5 bases and J gave up 2 bases, with 15 bases separating them.

The chain links TRBV10-3 to TRBJ2-3; 15 positions match TRBD2. Losses at the gene ends were 7 bases for V and 3 bases for J; bases not matched to a gene: 2. CDR1 and CDR2 from the germline V gene are ENHRY and SYGVKD. This CDR3 spans 15 amino acids. CDR3 protein: CAITGTSGRTDTQYF. CDR3 DNA: TGTGCCATCACGGGGACTAGCGGGAGGACAGATACGCAGTATTTT.

This clone was seen just once. CDR3 sequence reads: CASSLRGRLAGERETQYF. The CDR3 region has the DNA TGCGCCAGCAGCTTGAGGGGCAGACTAGCGGGAGAGAGGGAGACCCAGTACTTC. The chain employs TRBV5-1 and TRBJ2-5; 12 nucleotides agree with TRBD2. This CDR3 has 18 residues. J lost 5 bases, V lost 1 base, and 12 bases had no gene match. Germline assignment: CDR1 SGHRS and CDR2 YFSETQ.

The V call is TRBV7-2, the J call TRBJ2-1; D uncertain. The CDR3 is 13 residues long. V was clipped by 2 bases and J by 5 bases, with 7 bases between them. Germline values: CDR1 SGHTA, CDR2 FQGNSA. CDR3 nucleotides: TGTGCCAGCAGCTTACTTCAGGACAATGAGCAGTTCTTC. Translation gives CASSLLQDNEQFF.

The CDR3 spells CAISESRQGDQTFF. The CDR3 DNA reads as TGTGCCATCAGTGAGTCTCGACAAGGGGATCAAACTTTCTTT. The V call is TRBV10-3, the J call TRBJ1-1; weak D call: TRBD1 (5 bases). Trimming shortened V by 0 bases and J by 12 bases, and 17 bases separated the two germline ends. From germline, CDR1 is ENHRY and CDR2 SYGVKD. The CDR3 contains 14 residues.

The V call is TRBV4-1, the J call TRBJ2-5, with 7 bases matching TRBD1. J lost 0 bases, V lost 3 bases, and 7 bases had no gene match. Germline V gene data show CDR1 as MGHRA and CDR2 as YSYEKL. The CDR3 is 16 amino acids. The CDR3 here is CASSQARTGNQETQYF. CDR3 bases: TGCGCCAGCAGCCAGGCCAGGACAGGCAACCAAGAGACCCAGTACTTC.

The gene calls are TRBV7-8 and TRBJ2-7, with unresolved D. The CDR3 covers 15 residues. Trimming took 3 bases from V and 4 from J, leaving 16 bases between them. CDR1 and CDR2 (germline): SGHVS, FQNEAQ. CDR3 DNA: TGTGCCAGCAGCTTCACCAAGGCGACAATTTACGAGCAGTACTTC. Translating it yields CASSFTKATIYEQYF. The full variable domain, with the rest looked up from reference TRBV7-8 and TRBJ2-7, is GAGVSQSPRYKVAKRGQDVALRCDPISGHVSLFWYQQALGQGPEFLTYFQNEAQLDKSGLPSDRFFAERPEGSVSTLKIQRTQQEDSAVYLCASSFTKATIYEQYFGPGTRLTVT.

The V call is TRBV19, the J call TRBJ1-2; the match to TRBD1 covers 9 bases. Germline V lookup: CDR1 LNHDA, CDR2 SQIVND (reference sequence). The CDR3 loop spans 13 amino acids. V lost 11 bases, J lost 4 bases, and 8 bases stayed unmatched. The CDR3 loop is CAASDRGFYGYTF. The CDR3 bases are TGTGCCGCCTCGGACAGGGGTTTCTATGGCTACACCTTC.

The chain links TRBV5-4 to TRBJ1-4; TRBD1 is a possible D gene (6 bases). CDR3 length: 16 amino acids. The germline gives CDR1 SGHNT, CDR2 YYREEE (reference sequence). The V and J ends lost 1 base and 7 bases respectively, with 17 bases between them. As DNA, the CDR3 is TGTGCCAGCAGCTTGAGACAAGGGGGGGTCCGTGAAAAACTGTTTTTT. Protein: CASSLRQGGVREKLFF.

The chain uses TRBV27 and TRBJ2-4, with D unclear. The CDR3 runs 13 residues. CDR1 is MNHEY and CDR2 is SMNVEV in the germline V gene (reference sequence). The V gene lost 3 bases and the J gene lost 5 bases, with 8 bases spanning the gap. The CDR3 region has the DNA TGTGCCAGCAGTTTCAACTCCGAAAACATTCAGTACTTC. This codes for CASSFNSENIQYF.

V is TRBV5-4 and J is TRBJ2-7, with D perhaps matching TRBD2 (6 bases). CDR3 length: 16 residues. Germline assignment: CDR1 SGHNT and CDR2 YYREEE (reference sequence). The V end was cut by 1 base, the J end by 2 bases, with 16 bases between. The CDR3 region is CASSLPGLRGPYEQYF. The CDR3, as DNA: TGTGCCAGCAGCTTGCCGGGACTGCGGGGCCCCTACGAGCAGTACTTC.

The chain has TRBV7-4 and TRBJ2-5; D is possibly TRBD2 (6 bases). Germline V gives CDR1 SGHVT, CDR2 SQSDAQ. This CDR3 is 18 amino acids long. The V and J ends lost 1 base and 1 base respectively, with 19 bases between them. In DNA, the CDR3 is TGTGCCAGCAGCTTAGATCGATATGGTAGCGGCCGCCAAGAGACCCAGTACTTC. Residues: CASSLDRYGSGRQETQYF.

The chain recombines TRBV6-6 with TRBJ2-5, with 7 positions matching TRBD2. Germline V gene sequence: CDR1 MNHNY, CDR2 SVGAGI (reference sequence). The CDR3 loop spans 14 amino acids. V was clipped by 5 bases and J by 4 bases; unmatched bases: 7. The CDR3 nucleotides read TGTGCCAGCAGTCAGAACGGGGAGGGAGAGACCCAGTACTTC. Residues: CASSQNGEGETQYF.

The chain has TRBV28 and TRBJ2-1; 8 nucleotides line up with TRBD1. The ends lost 6 bases at V and 0 bases at J; junction bases unmatched: 4. The CDR3 is 15 residues long. Germline V gene sequence: CDR1 MDHEN, CDR2 SYDVKM. CDR3 loop: CASSLDRASYNEQFF. The CDR3 coding sequence is TGTGCCAGCAGCCTGGACAGGGCCTCCTACAATGAGCAGTTCTTC. Full variable domain (remainder filled in from reference TRBV28 and TRBJ2-1): DVKVTQSSRYLVKRTGEKVFLECVQDMDHENMFWYRQDPGLGLRLIYFSYDVKMKEKGDIPEGYSVSREKKERFSLILESASTNQTSMYLCASSLDRASYNEQFFGPGTRLTVL.

The CDR3 DNA reads as TGCGCCAGCAGCTTGGCCGGGTGGGACACTGAAGCTTTCTTT. Amino acids: CASSLAGWDTEAFF. J is TRBJ1-1 and V is TRBV5-1; D uncertain. The V end was cut by 0 bases, the J end by 3 bases, with 9 bases between. Germline V lookup: CDR1 SGHRS, CDR2 YFSETQ. This CDR3 has 14 residues.

V gene TRBV5-1 combines with J gene TRBJ2-3; maybe TRBD2 (5 bases). CDR1 and CDR2 from the germline V gene are SGHRS and YFSETQ. V was pared by 3 bases and J by 0 bases, with 11 bases between. The CDR3 consists of 15 residues. The CDR3 spells CASSSRGPSTDTQYF. The CDR3 nucleotides read TGCGCCAGCAGCTCCCGGGGTCCGAGCACAGATACGCAGTATTTT.

The rearrangement joins TRBV15 to TRBJ2-5; 9 bases are a match to TRBD2. CDR1 LNHNV and CDR2 YYDKDF come from the germline V gene (reference sequence). After removal of 3 bases from V and 3 bases from J, the junction contained 5 bases not matched to a gene. The CDR3 is 15 amino acids. CDR3 protein: CATSSPLAGKETQYF. Written as DNA, the CDR3 is TGTGCCACCAGCAGCCCCCTAGCGGGAAAAGAGACCCAGTACTTC.

This clone was counted once. In DNA, the CDR3 is TGTGCCAGCAGCTTACTAGGGGCCAATCAGCCCCAGCATTTT. Residues: CASSLLGANQPQHF. The rearrangement uses TRBV7-2 and TRBJ1-5; TRBD1 might be the D (5 bases). Deletions cut 2 bases from V and 3 bases from J, with 8 bases between. The V gene's germline CDR1 is SGHTA and CDR2 FQGNSA. There are 14 residues in the CDR3.

This clone was observed a few times. The chain couples TRBV30 to TRBJ1-1, with 8 bases matching TRBD1. Looked up from germline, CDR1 is GTSNPN and CDR2 is SVGIG (reference sequence). The V and J ends lost 2 bases and 10 bases, in that order; junction bases with no gene match: 9. The CDR3 totals 13 residues. The CDR3 DNA is TGTGCCTGGAGTCCCCCCGGGACAGGCGTAGCTTTCTTT. Encoded protein: CAWSPPGTGVAFF.

This clone showed up just a few times. The CDR3 spells CASSLAPSSYEQYF. CDR3 DNA sequence: TGTGCCAGCAGTTTGGCACCCAGCTCCTACGAGCAGTACTTC. This chain joins TRBV28 and TRBJ2-7; D is uncertain. The V and J ends lost 3 bases and 0 bases respectively, with 9 bases between them. Germline loops: CDR1 MDHEN, CDR2 SYDVKM. The CDR3 covers 14 residues.